This T cell receptor beta chain was recorded in a study of CD8+ T cells in alopecia areata. As for the study in general: It was 6 to 18 months of tofacitinib, and then there were 6 months off drug.

Those with alopecia areata gave lesional scalp punch biopsies and peripheral blood. The sequencing template was cDNA reverse transcribed from extracted RNA. Measured with immunoSEQ multiplex PCR; TCRdb has only the in-frame clones, and not every one. Of 150,000 or so clones listed, 75% to 90% are singletons. Per the germline V gene, CDR1 is SGDLS and CDR2 is YYNGEE. The CDR3 length is 15 residues. Trimming cost V 0 bases and J 10 bases, with 17 bases left between them. The source material was CD8+ T cells sorted from blood, sampled at week 0. The source is a human donor with alopecia areata. This sequence joins TRBV9 and TRBJ2-1; perhaps TRBD2 as D (5 bases). CDR3 amino acids: CASSVGASTYVEQFF. Written as DNA, the CDR3 is TGTGCCAGCAGCGTAGGGGCTAGCACCTACGTCGAGCAGTTCTTC.